The text below deals with one TCR beta chain. Its antigen remains unknown. This sample stems from a study of T cell responses to AZD1222 COVID-19 vaccine. The study, taken as a whole, reports: As reported, nearly half of all spike-specific TCRs target variant regions that are unmutated. Baseline serology detected seropositivity in only six AZD1222 recipients. Females made up more of the donors, who were largely white British, and clonal diversity may have come out too low.

CDR3 length: 13 amino acids. Trimming removed 9 bases at V and 1 base at J, with 11 bases between. Germline CDR1 SGHTA, CDR2 FQGNSA. Produced via immunoSEQ multiplex PCR; TCRdb's table is partial and in-frame only. The sample gives 150,000 to 180,000 clones, more than 85% of which show up once; about 7% is in the top ten. This material consisted of peripheral blood, taken after recovery from COVID-19. The chain combines TRBV7-2 with TRBJ2-3; D is perhaps TRBD2 (6 bases). The sequence was obtained from an adult who had recovered from COVID-19. CDR3 DNA sequence: TGTGCCAGTAGGACGGGAGGCACAGATACGCAGTATTTT. Its translation is CASRTGGTDTQYF.